These T cell receptor beta chains were read from a single sample in a study of T cells in Graves' hyperthyroidism and ophthalmopathy. TCRdb passed the multiplex PCR reads through MiXCR, listing each CDR3 protein once. The sample contains about 360,000 distinct CDR3 sequences, 13% of which appear only once. Sequenced input: blood. These receptors originate from a woman between 18 and 29 years old with Graves' hyperthyroidism. Both conserved end residues are part of each CDR3. D genes are given only for firm matches. Expanded clones get a size class; other rows say once, few or many, or leave the size out.

clone_size d_call j_call v_call cdr3_nt cdr3_aa
many TRBD1 TRBJ1-2 TRBV5-5 TGTGCCAGCAGCAGGACAGGGGGCGGTGTAACTGGCTACACCTTC CASSRTGGGVTGYTF
many NA TRBJ2-1 TRBV14 TGTGCCAGCAGCCAAGAAGGCGTTCGATCACAGTTCTTC CASSQEGVRSQFF
few NA TRBJ2-7 TRBV28 TGTGCCAGCAGTTTTACAGGCCACGAGCAGTACTTC CASSFTGHEQYF
many TRBD1 TRBJ2-5 TRBV12-3/TRBV12-4 TGTGCCAGCACTTTGACAGGGGGCGGCGGGGAGACCCAGTACTTC CASTLTGGGGETQYF
many TRBD1 TRBJ1-5 TRBV19 TGTGCCAGTAGTCCCGGGACAGCGTATAGCAATCAGCCCCAGCATTTT CASSPGTAYSNQPQHF
many TRBD2 TRBJ2-1 TRBV5-1 TGCGCCAGCAGAAGACTAGCGGCTGCCAATGAGCAGTTCTTC CASRRLAAANEQFF
many TRBD1 TRBJ2-5 TRBV27 TGTGCCAGCAGTCTTCAGGGGGCGCGGGAGACCCAGTACTTC CASSLQGARETQYF
many TRBD2 TRBJ2-1 TRBV6-2/TRBV6-3 TGTGCCAGCAGTACCCGGGCGGGAGTGTACAATGAGCAGTTCTTC CASSTRAGVYNEQFF
once TRBD1 TRBJ2-7 TRBV28 TGTGCCAGCAGTTTGGGGACAGGGGAGGACGAGCAGTACTTC CASSLGTGEDEQYF
many NA TRBJ2-5 TRBV28 TGTGCCAGCACGGCCCAGGGAGACGTCCAAGAGACCCAGTACTTC CASTAQGDVQETQYF
many NA TRBJ1-1 TRBV28 TGTGCCGGCCAAACCGGGGCGAACACTGAAGCTTTCTTT CAGQTGANTEAFF
many NA TRBJ1-5 TRBV2 TGTGCCAGCAGTGAGGGGACACAAGATAATCAGCCCCAGCATTTT CASSEGTQDNQPQHF
many TRBD1 TRBJ2-6 TRBV2 TGTGCCAGCAGTCGGACAGGCGCCTCTGGGGCCAACGTCCTGACTTTC CASSRTGASGANVLTF
many TRBD2 TRBJ2-5 TRBV7-6 TGTGCCAGCAGCCCCCGGACTAGATTGGTGGAGACCCAGTACTTC CASSPRTRLVETQYF
many TRBD1 TRBJ1-5 TRBV6-1 TGTGCCAGCAGTGCATCAACAGGGGGCCCCGGTCAGCCCCAGCATTTT CASSASTGGPGQPQHF
NA NA TRBJ2-1 TRBV15 TGTGCCACCAGCAGAGTACTGTACCGGGACACGGGGTACAATGAGCAGTTCTTC CATSRVLYRDTGYNEQFF